This entry lists 8 T cell receptor beta chains sequenced from one sample in a study of blood T cell repertoires in COVID-19. This table comes from immunoSEQ multiplex PCR, and its TCRdb copy is limited to in-frame clones, with some not included. The sample holds 200,000 to 250,000 clones, around nine tenths seen once. The sequenced material came from peripheral blood. All receptors derive from a man aged 55 to 70 with COVID-19, enrolled during active disease.

This sequence joins TRBV6-5 and TRBJ2-5, with 9 bases that match TRBD2. This CDR3 contains 15 residues. After removal of 0 bases from V and 4 bases from J, the junction contained 3 bases not matched to a gene. The germline V gene encodes CDR1 MNHEY and CDR2 SVGAGI. The CDR3 region is CASSYSPSGIETQYF. DNA of the CDR3: TGTGCCAGCAGTTACTCTCCTAGCGGGATAGAGACCCAGTACTTC.

This clone appeared a few times. The gene calls are TRBV9 and TRBJ2-1, with 10 bases identical to TRBD2. Trimming at V came to 4 bases and at J to 4 bases, leaving 5 bases not matched to a gene. The CDR3 covers 15 residues. Germline loops: CDR1 SGDLS, CDR2 YYNGEE. The CDR3 reads CASSSSSGGYNEQFF. The CDR3 region has the DNA TGTGCCAGCAGCTCCTCTAGCGGGGGTTACAATGAGCAGTTCTTC. Full variable domain (remainder filled in from reference TRBV9 and TRBJ2-1): DSGVTQTPKHLITATGQRVTLRCSPRSGDLSVYWYQQSLDQGLQFLIQYYNGEERAKGNILERFSAQQFPDLHSELNLSSLELGDSALYFCASSSSSGGYNEQFFGPGTRLTVL.

This clone appeared once. J is TRBJ2-2 and V is TRBV18, with D perhaps TRBD1 (6 bases). CDR3 length equals 15 residues. The germline V gene encodes CDR1 KGHSH and CDR2 LQKENI. The V and J ends lost 4 bases and 3 bases respectively, with 12 bases between them. CDR3 DNA: TGTGCCAGCTCACTTGCACAGGGCGACACCGGGGAGCTGTTTTTT. Amino acid sequence: CASSLAQGDTGELFF.

The chain uses TRBV7-2 and TRBJ1-1; D is unclear. The germline V gene has CDR1 SGHTA and CDR2 FQGNSA. V was clipped by 5 bases and J by 11 bases, with 18 bases between them. The CDR3 sequence is 13 residues long. CDR3 DNA: TGTGCCAGCAGCACCTCTCAAGGGAAGCGGGCTTTCTTT. Translating gives CASSTSQGKRAFF.

This clone was detected once. The chain couples TRBV12-3 or TRBV12-4 to TRBJ1-1; 7 bases align to TRBD1. The trim removed 5 bases at V and 6 bases at J, leaving 3 bases unmatched. The CDR3 extends over 12 amino acids. CDR3 residues: CASSLGGSEAFF. CDR3 sequence (DNA): TGTGCCAGCAGTCTAGGGGGCTCTGAAGCTTTCTTT.

The V call is TRBV7-9, the J call TRBJ1-1, with unresolved D. The CDR3 totals 14 residues. V was trimmed by 5 bases and J by 4 bases, leaving 14 bases between them. Germline V CDR1 and CDR2: SEHNR, FQNEAQ (reference sequence). As DNA, the CDR3 is TGTGCCAGCAGCCCACCCGGTCGGGGCACTGAAGCTTTCTTT. Residues: CASSPPGRGTEAFF.

The chain uses TRBV11-1 and TRBJ2-7; tentative D call: TRBD1 (5 bases). CDR1 is SGHAT and CDR2 is FQDESV in the germline V gene (reference sequence). Trimming pared 6 bases from V and 4 bases from J, leaving 10 bases between. The CDR3 runs 12 residues. The CDR3 spells CASRTGPYEQYF. The CDR3 DNA reads TGTGCCAGCAGAACAGGTCCGTACGAGCAGTACTTC. The full variable domain, rest sourced from reference TRBV11-1 and TRBJ2-7, is EAEVAQSPRYKITEKSQAVAFWCDPISGHATLYWYRQILGQGPELLVQFQDESVVDDSQLPKDRFSAERLKGVDSTLKIQPAELGDSAMYLCASRTGPYEQYFGPGTRLTVT.

This chain links TRBV25-1 with TRBJ2-2; no firm D call. V lost 6 bases, J lost 1 base, and 12 bases lay in between. There are 15 residues in the CDR3. Germline V gene data show CDR1 as MGHDK and CDR2 as SYGVNS. CDR3 residues: CASRVSRWNTGELFF. DNA for the CDR3: TGTGCCAGCAGGGTCAGCAGGTGGAACACCGGGGAGCTGTTTTTT.